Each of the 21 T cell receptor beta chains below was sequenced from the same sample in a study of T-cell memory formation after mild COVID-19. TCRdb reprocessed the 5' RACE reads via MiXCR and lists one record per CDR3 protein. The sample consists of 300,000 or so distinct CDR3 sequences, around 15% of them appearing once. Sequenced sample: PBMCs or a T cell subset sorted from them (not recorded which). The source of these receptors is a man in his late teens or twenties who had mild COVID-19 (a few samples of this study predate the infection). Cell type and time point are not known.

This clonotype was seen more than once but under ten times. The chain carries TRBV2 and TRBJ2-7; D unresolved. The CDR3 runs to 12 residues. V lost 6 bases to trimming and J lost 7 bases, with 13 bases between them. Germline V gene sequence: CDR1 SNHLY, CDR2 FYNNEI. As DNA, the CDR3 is TGTGCCAGCAGCCGAGGTCCGCGGGAGCAGTACGTC. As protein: CASSRGPREQYV.

CDR3 coding DNA: TGTGCCAGCAGCTCCGGGACATTTGTATACCAAGAGACCCAGTACTTC. This gives the protein CASSSGTFVYQETQYF. The chain combines TRBV7-9 with TRBJ2-5; the D gene is possibly TRBD1 (6 bases). The V end lost 4 bases, the J end lost 0 bases, and 15 bases lay between the germline ends. The CDR3 is made up of 16 amino acids. Germline values: CDR1 SEHNR, CDR2 FQNEAQ (reference sequence).

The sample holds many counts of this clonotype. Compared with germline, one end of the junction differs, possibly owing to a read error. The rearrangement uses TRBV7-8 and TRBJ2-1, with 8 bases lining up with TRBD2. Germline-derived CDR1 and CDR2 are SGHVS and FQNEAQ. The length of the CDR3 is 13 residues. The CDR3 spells CASSLASGVGSVF. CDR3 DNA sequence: TGTGCCAGCAGCTTAGCTAGCGGGGTGGGGTCGGTCTTC.

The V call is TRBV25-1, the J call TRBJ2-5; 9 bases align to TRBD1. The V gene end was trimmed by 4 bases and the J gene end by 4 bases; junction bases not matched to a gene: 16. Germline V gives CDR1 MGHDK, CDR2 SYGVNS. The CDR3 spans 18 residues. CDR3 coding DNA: TGTGCCAGCAGTGGCCTAGTGCTGGACAGGGGTGGTAGAGAGACCCAGTACTTC. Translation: CASSGLVLDRGGRETQYF.

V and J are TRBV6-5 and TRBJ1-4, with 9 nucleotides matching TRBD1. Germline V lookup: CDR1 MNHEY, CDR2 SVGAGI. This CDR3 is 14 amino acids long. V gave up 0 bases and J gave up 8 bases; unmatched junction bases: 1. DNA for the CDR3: TGTGCCAGCAGTTACTCGACAGGGGGGGAAAAACTGTTTTTT. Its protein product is CASSYSTGGEKLFF.

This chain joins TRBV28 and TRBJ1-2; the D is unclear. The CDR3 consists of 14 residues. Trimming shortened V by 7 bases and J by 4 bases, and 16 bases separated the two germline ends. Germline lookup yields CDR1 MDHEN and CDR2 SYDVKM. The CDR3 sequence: CASTPEVTIYGYTF. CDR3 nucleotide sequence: TGTGCCAGCACTCCTGAGGTAACGATCTATGGCTACACCTTC.

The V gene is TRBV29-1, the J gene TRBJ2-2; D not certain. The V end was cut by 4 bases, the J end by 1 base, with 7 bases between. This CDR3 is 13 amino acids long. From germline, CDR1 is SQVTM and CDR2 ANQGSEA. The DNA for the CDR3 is TGCAGCGTTGTCACAGAGAACACCGGGGAGCTGTTTTTT. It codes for CSVVTENTGELFF.

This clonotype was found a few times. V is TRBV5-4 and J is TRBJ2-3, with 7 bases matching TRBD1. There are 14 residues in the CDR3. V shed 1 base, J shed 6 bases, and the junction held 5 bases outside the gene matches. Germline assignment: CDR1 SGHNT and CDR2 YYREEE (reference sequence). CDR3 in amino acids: CASSLPDREDTQYF. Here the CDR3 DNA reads TGTGCCAGCAGCTTGCCCGACAGGGAGGATACGCAGTATTTT.

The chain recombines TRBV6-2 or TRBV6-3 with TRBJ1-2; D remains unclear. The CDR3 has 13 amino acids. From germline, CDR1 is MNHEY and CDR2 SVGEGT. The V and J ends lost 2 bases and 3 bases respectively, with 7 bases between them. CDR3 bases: TGTGCCAGCAGTTACGTAGTGGACTATGGCTACACCTTC. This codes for CASSYVVDYGYTF.

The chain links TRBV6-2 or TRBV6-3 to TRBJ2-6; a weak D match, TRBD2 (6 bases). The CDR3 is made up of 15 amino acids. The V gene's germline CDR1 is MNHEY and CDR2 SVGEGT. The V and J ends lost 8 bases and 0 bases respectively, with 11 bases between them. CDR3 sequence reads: CASSWEDSGANVLTF. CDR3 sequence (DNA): TGTGCCAGCTCCTGGGAGGACTCTGGGGCCAACGTCCTGACTTTC.

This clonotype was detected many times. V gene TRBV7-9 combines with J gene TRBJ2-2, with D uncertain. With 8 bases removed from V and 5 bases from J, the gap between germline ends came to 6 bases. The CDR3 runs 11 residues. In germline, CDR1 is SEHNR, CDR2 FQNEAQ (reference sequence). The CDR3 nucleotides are TGTGCCAGCCCCTGGACCGGGGAGCTGTTTTTT. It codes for CASPWTGELFF.

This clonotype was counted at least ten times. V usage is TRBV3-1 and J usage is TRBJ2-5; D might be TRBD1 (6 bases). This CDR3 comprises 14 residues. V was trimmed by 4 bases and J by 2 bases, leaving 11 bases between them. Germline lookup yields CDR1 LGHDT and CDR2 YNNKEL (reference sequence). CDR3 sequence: CASSLGTHQETQYF. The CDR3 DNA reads TGTGCCAGCAGCCTCGGGACACATCAAGAGACCCAGTACTTC.

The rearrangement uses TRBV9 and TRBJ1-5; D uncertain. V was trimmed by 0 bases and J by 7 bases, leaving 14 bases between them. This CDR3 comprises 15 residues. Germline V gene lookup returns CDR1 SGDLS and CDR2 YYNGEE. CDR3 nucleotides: TGTGCCAGCAGCGTAGGAGTCTCCCGTGGACAGCCCCAGCATTTT. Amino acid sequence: CASSVGVSRGQPQHF.

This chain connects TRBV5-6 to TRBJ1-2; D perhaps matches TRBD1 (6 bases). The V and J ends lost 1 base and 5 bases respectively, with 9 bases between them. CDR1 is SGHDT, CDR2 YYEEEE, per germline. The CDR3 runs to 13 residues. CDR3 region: CASSLRTVYGYTF. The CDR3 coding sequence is TGTGCCAGCAGCTTGAGGACAGTGTATGGCTACACCTTC.

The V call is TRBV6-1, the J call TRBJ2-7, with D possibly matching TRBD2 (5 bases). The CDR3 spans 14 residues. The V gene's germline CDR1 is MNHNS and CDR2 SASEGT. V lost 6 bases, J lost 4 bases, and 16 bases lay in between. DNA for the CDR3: TGTGCCAGCAGAATGGAGGCTTCGGGGTACGAGCAGTACTTC. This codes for CASRMEASGYEQYF.

The CDR3 sequence is CASSRRGADEQYF. The CDR3 nucleotides are TGTGCCAGCAGCCGCAGGGGAGCGGACGAGCAGTACTTC. The chain is built from TRBV7-9 and TRBJ2-7, with a tentative D call TRBD1 (6 bases). This CDR3 has 13 residues. Trimming took off 5 bases at V and 5 bases at J, with 13 bases between the two ends. Germline-derived CDR1 and CDR2 are SEHNR and FQNEAQ (reference sequence).

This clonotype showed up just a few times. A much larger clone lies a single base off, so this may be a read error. In DNA, the CDR3 is TGTGCCAGCAGCTCAGTACAAGAGACCCAGTACTTC. The encoded protein is CASSSVQETQYF. The V gene is TRBV7-2, the J gene TRBJ2-5; D is ambiguous. The germline V and J ends were trimmed by 4 bases and 2 bases, with 5 bases remaining between them. CDR1 SGHTA and CDR2 FQGNSA come from the germline V gene. The CDR3 totals 12 residues. Based on the CDR3 plus reference TRBV7-2 and TRBJ2-5, the full variable domain is GAGVSQSPSNKVTEKGKDVELRCDPISGHTALYWYRQSLGQGLEFLIYFQGNSAPDKSGLPSDRFSAERTGGSVSTLTIQRTQQEDSAVYLCASSSVQETQYFGPGTRLLVL.

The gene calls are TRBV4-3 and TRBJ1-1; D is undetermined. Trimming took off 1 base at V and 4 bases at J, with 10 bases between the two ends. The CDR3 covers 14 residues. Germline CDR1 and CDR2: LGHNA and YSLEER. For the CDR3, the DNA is TGCGCCAGCAGCCAAGCCACACGGAGCACTGAAGCTTTCTTT. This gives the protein CASSQATRSTEAFF.

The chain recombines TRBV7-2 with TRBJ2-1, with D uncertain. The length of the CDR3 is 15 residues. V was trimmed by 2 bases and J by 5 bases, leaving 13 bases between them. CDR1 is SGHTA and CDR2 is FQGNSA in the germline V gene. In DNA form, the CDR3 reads TGTGCCAGCAGCTTACTGGGCACGGAAGACAATGAGCAGTTCTTC. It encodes CASSLLGTEDNEQFF.

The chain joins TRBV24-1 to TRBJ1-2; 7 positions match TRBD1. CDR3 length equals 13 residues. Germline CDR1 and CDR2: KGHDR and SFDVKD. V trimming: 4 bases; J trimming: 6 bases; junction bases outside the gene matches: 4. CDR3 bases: TGTGCCACCAGTGAATGGCAGGGGGATGGCTACACCTTC. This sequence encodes CATSEWQGDGYTF.

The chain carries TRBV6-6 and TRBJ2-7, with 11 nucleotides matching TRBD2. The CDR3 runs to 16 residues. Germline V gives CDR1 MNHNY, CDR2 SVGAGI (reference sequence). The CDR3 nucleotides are TGTGCCAGCAGTGACTCTCGTACTAGCGGGGGTTACGAGCAGTACGTC. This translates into CASSDSRTSGGYEQYV.